This T cell receptor (beta chain) was sequenced for a study of CD8+CD57+ T cells in acquired aplastic anemia. Genomic DNA was employed as the template in profiling TCR beta VDJ and CDR3. TCRdb called the reads again in MiXCR, with one record for every CDR3 protein. The sample gives 180,000 or so distinct CDR3 sequences, approximately 52% of which show up once; 1.8% is in the top ten. CD8+CD57+ cell expansion, shown by flow cytometry, had occurred in the patients selected for sequencing. Patients, without exception, had severe acquired aplastic anemia. Germline loops: CDR1 SNHLY, CDR2 FYNNEI. Trimming removed 7 bases at V and 6 bases at J, with 10 bases between. The CDR3 consists of 13 residues.

Sequenced sample: sorted CD4+, CD8+, or CD8+CD57+ T cells (not recorded which) from PBMCs. The J gene is TRBJ1-6, the V gene TRBV2; TRBD1 is a possible D gene (5 bases). The sequence was collected from a human donor with aplastic anemia. The CDR3 reads CASKETVNSPLHF. The CDR3 DNA follows: TGTGCCAGCAAAGAGACAGTTAATTCACCCCTCCACTTT.